Presented here are 21 T cell receptor beta chains from one specimen sequenced in a study of T-cell memory formation after mild COVID-19. Via MiXCR, TCRdb re-called the 5' RACE reads, giving one row per CDR3 protein. The data show some 180,000 distinct CDR3 sequences, approximately 18% seen once. Sequenced material: PBMCs or a T cell subset sorted from them (not recorded which). These receptors were taken from a man younger than 35 who had mild COVID-19 (a few samples of this study predate the infection). Cell type and time point are not known.

This clonotype was detected a few times. V is TRBV7-2 and J is TRBJ2-5, with a possible D match to TRBD2 (7 bases). V lost 5 bases and J lost 4, with 23 bases in between. The CDR3 has 17 residues. CDR1 is SGHTA, CDR2 FQGNSA, per germline. CDR3 nucleotides: TGTGCCAGCAGCCCAACCTTTGGGGGGGGCAGTAGAGAGACCCAGTACTTC. Its protein is CASSPTFGGGSRETQYF.

This clonotype showed up just a few times. V and J are TRBV5-1 and TRBJ1-1, with D hard to call. The CDR3 totals 14 residues. Trimming cost V 0 bases and J 8 bases, with 14 bases left between them. Per germline, CDR1 SGHRS and CDR2 YFSETQ. The CDR3 loop is CASSLGRAGGEAFF. In DNA, the CDR3 is TGCGCCAGCAGCTTGGGAAGGGCCGGAGGAGAAGCTTTCTTT.

V is TRBV20-1 and J is TRBJ2-4; possibly TRBD1 for D (6 bases). Trimming stripped 1 base from V and 3 bases from J, with 10 bases between. In germline, CDR1 is DFQATT, CDR2 SNEGSKA (reference sequence). The length of the CDR3 is 14 residues. In DNA form, the CDR3 reads TGCAGTGCTAGAGTGTCCAGGGGCAAAAACATTCAGTACTTC. Translating it yields CSARVSRGKNIQYF.

This clonotype was detected a few times. The DNA for the CDR3 is TGTGCCAGCACCCTGGGCGGGACAGGGCAAGAGCAGTACTTC. Translation gives CASTLGGTGQEQYF. This chain uses TRBV7-2 with TRBJ2-7; 9 positions match TRBD1. With 7 bases clipped from V and 7 bases from J, the junction kept 11 bases outside the gene matches. The CDR3 length is 14 residues. Germline loops: CDR1 SGHTA, CDR2 FQGNSA.

This clonotype was observed a handful of times. This chain joins TRBV5-1 and TRBJ2-5; D gene uncertain. Looked up from germline, CDR1 is SGHRS and CDR2 is YFSETQ. This CDR3 has 14 residues. The germline V and J ends were trimmed by 6 bases and 5 bases, with 17 bases remaining between them. In DNA form, the CDR3 reads TGCGCCAGCACCCCGCGTGGGCAGCTGGAGACCCAGTACTTC. Its protein is CASTPRGQLETQYF.

The CDR3 loop reads CASSLASGVDTQYF. CDR3 DNA: TGTGCCAGCAGCTTAGCCAGCGGGGTGGATACGCAGTATTTT. The V and J genes are TRBV7-2 and TRBJ2-3, with 7 positions matching TRBD2. CDR1 SGHTA and CDR2 FQGNSA come from the germline V gene. Trimming cost V 0 bases and J 6 bases; bases outside gene matches: 3. The CDR3 spans 14 residues.

The V call is TRBV12-3 or TRBV12-4, the J call TRBJ2-2; possible D gene TRBD1, 5 bases. This CDR3 is built from 14 residues. V lost 6 bases and J 6 bases, leaving 14 bases between the germline ends. The CDR3 DNA reads TGTGCCAGCAGCAAACAGGTCTCGTCCGGGGAGCTGTTTTTT. Protein: CASSKQVSSGELFF.

This chain uses TRBV30 with TRBJ1-5; D is undetermined. The V end was cut by 3 bases, the J end by 4 bases, with 13 bases between. CDR1 and CDR2 from the germline V gene are GTSNPN and SVGIG (reference sequence). The CDR3 contains 14 residues. The CDR3 DNA sequence: TGTGCCTGGAGCGACATCGGCTTAAATCAGCCCCAGCATTTT. This translates into CAWSDIGLNQPQHF.

The chain is built from TRBV7-9 and TRBJ2-2; D is perhaps TRBD1 (6 bases). CDR1 is SEHNR, CDR2 FQNEAQ, per germline (reference sequence). The germline V and J ends were trimmed by 5 bases and 4 bases, with 14 bases remaining between them. The CDR3 is 15 residues long. The DNA of the CDR3 is TGTGCCAGCAGCCTTAAAGGACAGTCCACCGGGGAGCTGTTTTTT. Translating it yields CASSLKGQSTGELFF.

This chain joins TRBV5-4 and TRBJ2-5, with 8 bases matching TRBD2. The germline CDR1 and CDR2 sequences are SGHNT and YYREEE (reference sequence). This CDR3 comprises 16 residues. V shed 3 bases, J shed 2 bases, and the junction held 9 bases outside the gene matches. CDR3: CASSWRAGVTQETQYF. The CDR3 DNA follows: TGTGCCAGCAGCTGGAGAGCGGGGGTGACACAAGAGACCCAGTACTTC.

This clonotype was detected only a few times. The chain is built from TRBV3-1 and TRBJ2-5; D gene uncertain. Germline V gene lookup returns CDR1 LGHDT and CDR2 YNNKEL (reference sequence). Trimming shortened V by 1 base and J by 7 bases, and 13 bases separated the two germline ends. The length of the CDR3 is 14 residues. CDR3 DNA: TGTGCCAGCAGCCAAGCGGACCTCTCCCGGACCCAGTACTTC. This sequence encodes CASSQADLSRTQYF.

This clonotype showed up just a few times. This chain links TRBV7-2 with TRBJ1-1; D remains unclear. In germline, CDR1 is SGHTA, CDR2 FQGNSA. This CDR3 has 14 amino acids. Trimming pared 7 bases from V and 5 bases from J, leaving 17 bases between. The CDR3 region is CASKPQTGGTEAFF. Written as DNA, the CDR3 is TGTGCCAGCAAACCCCAAACGGGCGGGACTGAAGCTTTCTTT.

This clonotype has only a few counts. The chain joins TRBV6-4 to TRBJ2-2, with D uncertain. The length of the CDR3 is 16 residues. Germline values: CDR1 MRHNA, CDR2 SNTAGT. The ends were cut back, 4 bases at V and 9 bases at J, with 21 bases in the middle. CDR3 nucleotides: TGTGCCAGCAGTGGTTTCGGTGGAGTTCACCACCGGGAGCTGTTTTTT. Amino acid sequence: CASSGFGGVHHRELFF.

The chain couples TRBV10-3 to TRBJ1-2; D remains ambiguous. CDR1 is ENHRY and CDR2 is SYGVKD in the germline V gene. Trimming took off 3 bases at V and 4 bases at J, with 12 bases between the two ends. This CDR3 is 14 amino acids long. As DNA, the CDR3 is TGTGCCATCAGTGATCGAGAGATGACCTATGGCTACACCTTC. This translates into CAISDREMTYGYTF.

This clonotype occurred a few times. The chain has TRBV7-9 and TRBJ1-2, with no clear D. This CDR3 is 13 amino acids long. The V gene's germline CDR1 is SEHNR and CDR2 FQNEAQ (reference sequence). Trimming removed 5 bases at V and 8 bases at J, with 15 bases between. This CDR3 reads CASSDDPGGGYTF. DNA for the CDR3: TGTGCCAGCAGCGACGACCCCGGCGGGGGCTACACCTTC.

The chain links TRBV11-2 to TRBJ2-3, with 7 bases that match TRBD2. The germline V gene encodes CDR1 SGHAT and CDR2 FQNNGV. V lost 1 base and J lost 6; bases outside the gene matches: 10. This CDR3 region has 16 residues. This CDR3 reads CASSLGRGVLKDTQYF. Here the CDR3 DNA reads TGTGCCAGCAGCTTAGGCCGGGGGGTTCTTAAGGATACGCAGTATTTT.

This chain connects TRBV20-1 to TRBJ2-5; D is perhaps TRBD1 (7 bases). The ends were cut back, 5 bases at V and 3 bases at J, with 10 bases in the middle. The CDR3 totals 12 residues. CDR1 is DFQATT and CDR2 is SNEGSKA in the germline V gene (reference sequence). CDR3 DNA sequence: TGCAGTGCTGGCGGGACAGAAGAGACCCAGTACTTC. Translating it yields CSAGGTEETQYF.

In its sample, this clonotype was seen a few times. The J gene is TRBJ2-5, the V gene TRBV21-1; TRBD1, the table's D call, was not compared with the DNA. TRBV21-1 constitutes a pseudogene. The CDR3 is made up of 14 amino acids. CDR3 nucleotides: TGTGCCAGCAGCAATGACAGGGAGAAGGAGACCCAGTACTTC. Translated: CASSNDREKETQYF.

This clonotype was observed many times. This rearrangement joins TRBV14 to TRBJ2-7, with D perhaps matching TRBD1 (6 bases). V lost 3 bases and J lost 3, with 12 bases in between. This CDR3 is built from 14 residues. The germline gives CDR1 SGHDN, CDR2 FVKESK. The CDR3 DNA reads as TGTGCCAGCAGCCAGTCAGGGGCATTCTACGAGCAGTACGTC. This gives the protein CASSQSGAFYEQYV.

This rearrangement joins TRBV5-1 to TRBJ1-2; D gene uncertain. The CDR3 length is 16 residues. Trimming removed 2 bases from V and 1 base from J, with 15 bases in between. The germline gives CDR1 SGHRS, CDR2 YFSETQ. CDR3 residues: CASSFQAQTDNYGYTF. CDR3 bases: TGCGCCAGCAGCTTCCAGGCCCAGACGGATAACTATGGCTACACCTTC.

This clonotype has more than one count but fewer than ten. The chain joins TRBV9 to TRBJ2-7; unclear D gene. This CDR3 contains 14 residues. V was clipped by 0 bases and J by 0 bases, with 7 bases between them. Per the germline V gene, CDR1 is SGDLS and CDR2 is YYNGEE. The CDR3 nucleotides are TGTGCCAGCAGCGTAGACGTGAACTCCTACGAGCAGTACTTC. Translating it yields CASSVDVNSYEQYF.